The present entry profiles one TCR beta chain with its context. Its antigen is as yet unknown. The CDR3 is made up of 14 amino acids. V was shortened by 9 bases and J by 0 bases, with 12 bases between the two germline ends. The germline V gene has CDR1 LNHDA and CDR2 SQIVND (reference sequence). The sample belongs to a study of early stage breast cancer tumors. Turning to the study itself: Invasive lobular carcinomas made up about 30% of the 12 ER+/PR+/HER2- tumors.

Using immunoSEQ multiplex PCR, the repertoire was profiled, and TCRdb retains in-frame clones only, with some absent. The sample lists some 72,000 clones; more than 65% were seen once. The study's findings and limits: Compared with adjacent normal breast, tumors showed around 2.7-fold denser, more clonal T cells.

The rearrangement uses TRBV19 and TRBJ2-1, with D maybe TRBD2 (6 bases). This receptor was obtained from a person aged 55-75 years with breast cancer. Material for sequencing was blood. The CDR3 DNA reads TGTGCCAGGGTGGGACTTGACTCCTACAATGAGCAGTTCTTC. Amino acid sequence: CARVGLDSYNEQFF.